One and the same sample provided the 21 T cell receptor beta chains below, sequenced in a study of cytomegalovirus exposure and HLA in healthy donors. The protocol was immunoSEQ multiplex PCR, while the TCRdb copy is restricted to in-frame clones and leaves out a portion. The sample contains 120,000 or so clones, roughly 90% of which appear only once. The sample comprised PBMCs. The receptors come from a woman aged 25 to 39 in good health and CMV-seropositive.

The chain is built from TRBV19 and TRBJ2-7; TRBD2 is a possible D gene (6 bases). Germline V CDR1 and CDR2: LNHDA, SQIVND (reference sequence). V lost 3 bases and J lost 7, with 19 bases in between. The CDR3 length is 15 residues. The CDR3 here is CASSINLSGRSEQYF. The CDR3 DNA is TGTGCCAGTAGTATCAACCTCTCCGGGAGATCGGAGCAGTACTTC. The whole variable domain, filled in from reference TRBV19 and TRBJ2-7, reads DGGITQSPKYLFRKEGQNVTLSCEQNLNHDAMYWYRQDPGQGLRLIYYSQIVNDFQKGDIAEGYSVSREKKESFPLTVTSAQKNPTAFYLCASSINLSGRSEQYFGPGTRLTVT.

This rearrangement joins TRBV7-2 to TRBJ2-5; possible D gene TRBD2, 6 bases. Germline loops: CDR1 SGHTA, CDR2 FQGNSA. The CDR3 is made up of 16 amino acids. V was cut by 1 base and J by 2 bases, with 14 bases left in between. The CDR3 loop is CASSLGPAGRQETQYF. The DNA for the CDR3 is TGTGCCAGCAGCTTAGGACCGGCGGGACGACAAGAGACCCAGTACTTC.

This chain joins TRBV19 and TRBJ1-1; 12 bases fit TRBD1. Looked up from germline, CDR1 is LNHDA and CDR2 is SQIVND (reference sequence). The CDR3 runs to 18 residues. V shed 5 bases, J shed 5 bases, and the junction held 15 bases outside the gene matches. CDR3 amino acids: CASSALLGTGGARTEAFF. The CDR3 region has the DNA TGTGCCAGTAGTGCCCTCCTAGGGACAGGGGGCGCGAGGACTGAAGCTTTCTTT.

This clone was seen a handful of times. The chain is built from TRBV18 and TRBJ2-7; 7 bases agree with TRBD1. J lost 4 bases, V lost 6 bases, and 6 bases had no gene match. Germline CDR1 is KGHSH and CDR2 is LQKENI. The CDR3 runs 13 residues. Here the CDR3 reads CASSPGTVYEQYF. The CDR3 DNA sequence: TGTGCCAGCTCCCCCGGGACAGTTTACGAGCAGTACTTC.

The chain links TRBV28 to TRBJ2-7; 13 bases line up with TRBD2. The CDR3 runs to 17 residues. Looked up from germline, CDR1 is MDHEN and CDR2 is SYDVKM. V trimming: 6 bases; J trimming: 2 bases; junction bases outside the gene matches: 10. The CDR3 region has the DNA TGTGCCAGCAGGAAGTTTAGGACTAGCGGGAGTACCTACGAGCAGTACTTC. The encoded protein is CASRKFRTSGSTYEQYF.

The chain recombines TRBV11-1 with TRBJ2-7; TRBD2 aligns across 9 bases. The length of the CDR3 is 15 residues. Trimming removed 1 base from V and 3 bases from J; junction bases left unmatched: 4. Germline CDR1 is SGHAT and CDR2 is FQDESV (reference sequence). The CDR3 region is CASSLVASGNYEQYF. CDR3 DNA: TGTGCCAGCAGCTTAGTGGCTAGCGGGAACTACGAGCAGTACTTC.

This sequence joins TRBV28 and TRBJ2-7; D is undetermined. This CDR3 contains 13 residues. Trimming stripped 6 bases from V and 8 bases from J, with 17 bases between. Germline V gene lookup returns CDR1 MDHEN and CDR2 SYDVKM. CDR3 amino acids: CASSPPAVGKQYF. In nucleotides, the CDR3 is TGTGCCAGCAGCCCCCCCGCGGTAGGTAAGCAGTACTTC.

CDR3 sequence: CASSSGGTDTQYF. The CDR3 DNA follows: TGTGCCAGCAGCTCCGGGGGGACAGATACGCAGTATTTT. The V gene is TRBV7-3, the J gene TRBJ2-3; 7 nucleotides agree with TRBD2. The junction had 1 base not matched to a gene; V was cut back by 4 bases and J by 3 bases. This CDR3 is built from 13 residues. Germline V gene data show CDR1 as SGHTA and CDR2 as FQGTGA.

This clone was counted once. CDR3 in amino acids: CASSNNRQGDTGELFF. CDR3 in DNA: TGTGCCAGCAGCAATAACAGACAGGGTGACACCGGGGAGCTGTTTTTT. The genes are TRBV21-1 and TRBJ2-2; TRBD1, the D gene given by the table, was not confirmed from the DNA. TRBV21-1 has pseudogene status. This CDR3 is 16 amino acids long.

The chain has TRBV14 and TRBJ1-2; 8 nucleotides align to TRBD1. The CDR3 consists of 18 residues. The V gene's germline CDR1 is SGHDN and CDR2 FVKESK. V shed 4 bases and J 0 bases; nucleotides not matched to a gene: 13. CDR3: CASSPARQGRASNYGYTF. The CDR3 DNA follows: TGTGCCAGCAGCCCGGCCAGACAGGGGAGGGCCTCTAACTATGGCTACACCTTC.

The chain has TRBV4-3 and TRBJ2-3, with 7 bases matching TRBD2. The germline V gene encodes CDR1 LGHNA and CDR2 YSLEER. The CDR3 sequence is 16 residues long. V trimming: 0 bases; J trimming: 0 bases; junction bases outside the gene matches: 3. For the CDR3, the DNA is TGCGCCAGCAGCCAAGATGCGGGACTAAGCACAGATACGCAGTATTTT. It yields the protein CASSQDAGLSTDTQYF.

This clone was found a few times. This sequence joins TRBV6-5 and TRBJ1-5, with 9 bases fitting TRBD1. The V segment lost 6 bases and the J segment 5 bases; nucleotides outside the gene matches: 2. The CDR3 runs to 13 residues. CDR1 and CDR2 from the germline V gene are MNHEY and SVGAGI. The DNA for the CDR3 is TGTGCCAGCAGACGGACAGGGGATCAGCCCCAGCATTTT. The encoded protein is CASRRTGDQPQHF.

This rearrangement joins TRBV28 to TRBJ1-1, with D unresolved. The CDR3 extends over 14 amino acids. The germline gives CDR1 MDHEN, CDR2 SYDVKM. Trimming pared 8 bases from V and 1 base from J, leaving 14 bases between. Written as DNA, the CDR3 is TGTGCCAGCCATACCAGGTTTGGGAACACTGAAGCTTTCTTT. It encodes CASHTRFGNTEAFF.

The chain recombines TRBV7-2 with TRBJ2-5; maybe TRBD1 (6 bases). With 5 bases removed from V and 2 bases from J, the gap between germline ends came to 9 bases. Germline V lookup: CDR1 SGHTA, CDR2 FQGNSA. The CDR3 extends over 13 amino acids. As DNA, the CDR3 is TGTGCCAGCAGCAGGGGGTTACAAGAGACCCAGTACTTC. This sequence encodes CASSRGLQETQYF.

V usage is TRBV10-3 and J usage is TRBJ1-4; unclear D gene. CDR3 length: 16 residues. Deletions cut 4 bases from V and 7 bases from J, with 19 bases between. Germline CDR1 ENHRY, CDR2 SYGVKD. CDR3 nucleotides: TGTGCCATCAGTGGAGGTCGGAACAACGGCGTTGAAAAACTGTTTTTT. This codes for CAISGGRNNGVEKLFF.

The chain employs TRBV29-1 and TRBJ2-6; 7 bases align to TRBD1. The CDR3 spans 15 residues. V trimming: 4 bases; J trimming: 2 bases; junction bases outside the gene matches: 5. The germline gives CDR1 SQVTM, CDR2 ANQGSEA. The CDR3 region is CSVVQGVAGANVLTF. CDR3 in DNA: TGCAGCGTTGTTCAGGGGGTTGCTGGGGCCAACGTCCTGACTTTC.

This rearrangement joins TRBV4-2 to TRBJ1-2; no clear D gene. Trimming removed 0 bases at V and 4 bases at J, with 12 bases between. This CDR3 comprises 15 residues. CDR1 is LGHNA and CDR2 is YNFKEQ in the germline V gene. The CDR3 nucleotides read TGTGCCAGCAGCCAAGATCGGTCAGGTCGCTATGGCTACACCTTC. Translating gives CASSQDRSGRYGYTF.

The chain couples TRBV2 to TRBJ2-2; TRBD1 agrees at 10 bases. This CDR3 is built from 17 residues. V was pared by 6 bases and J by 2 bases, with 9 bases of the junction left unmatched. Germline V gene lookup returns CDR1 SNHLY and CDR2 FYNNEI. Here the CDR3 DNA reads TGTGCCAGCAGCCGCCTCCGGGACAGGGGCAACACCGGGGAGCTGTTTTTT. Its translation is CASSRLRDRGNTGELFF.

The chain uses TRBV6-8 and TRBJ2-7; 8 bases match TRBD2. The CDR3 is made up of 15 amino acids. Germline CDR1 reads MNHGY; CDR2 reads SAAAGT. V lost 2 bases and J lost 3; bases outside the gene matches: 6. The CDR3 loop is CASSYGSSGNYEQYF. The CDR3 DNA reads TGTGCCAGCAGTTACGGGAGTAGCGGGAACTACGAGCAGTACTTC.

J is TRBJ2-7 and V is TRBV4-1; 10 positions agree with TRBD1. Germline V lookup: CDR1 MGHRA, CDR2 YSYEKL. With V trimmed by 0 bases and J by 5 bases, 4 bases remained unmatched. The CDR3 is made up of 15 amino acids. CDR3 residues: CASSQETGGRDEQYF. The DNA of the CDR3 is TGCGCCAGCAGCCAAGAGACAGGGGGCCGGGACGAGCAGTACTTC.

This clone turned up a few times. The chain uses TRBV2 and TRBJ1-5; 10 bases map to TRBD1. The CDR3 length is 13 residues. J gave up 12 bases and V 6 bases, and 8 bases lay outside the gene matches. From germline, CDR1 is SNHLY and CDR2 FYNNEI. The CDR3 reads CASRGTGVNVQHF. The CDR3, as DNA: TGTGCCAGCAGGGGGACAGGGGTCAATGTCCAGCATTTT.